A selection of T cell receptor beta chains follows, all from one sample in a study of T cell repertoires in cytomegalovirus infection. MiXCR was run by TCRdb on the reads, yielding one entry per CDR3 protein. The data hold around 260,000 distinct CDR3 sequences, with about a quarter observed a single time. The source material was PBMCs. Every receptor here comes from a human donor in good health (CMV status not recorded). Some clones in this sample may be carry-over from other donors' samples. Both conserved end residues are part of each CDR3. The D gene is left open where the match is weak. The listing skips clone size in some rows; elsewhere it reads once, few, many or a size class.

clone_size	d_call	v_call	j_call	cdr3_aa	cdr3_nt
few	NA	TRBV20-1	TRBJ1-5	CSVPSGQPQHF	TGCAGTGTTCCCTCTGGTCAGCCCCAGCATTTT
NA	NA	TRBV11-2	TRBJ1-4	CASSLALEKLFF	TGTGCCAGCAGCTTAGCTCTCGAAAAACTGTTTTTT
few	NA	TRBV30	TRBJ1-5	CAWKVRAGNQPQHF	TGTGCCTGGAAGGTCAGGGCTGGCAATCAGCCCCAGCATTTT
NA	NA	TRBV25-1	TRBJ1-2	CASSESLRYTF	TGTGCCAGCAGTGAATCCTTGCGCTACACCTTC
few	NA	TRBV7-9	TRBJ2-1	CATSPTGVSYNEQFF	TGTGCCACCTCCCCGACAGGCGTCTCCTACAATGAGCAGTTCTTC
many	NA	TRBV7-9	TRBJ2-3	CASSLASARTQYF	TGTGCCAGCAGCTTAGCCAGCGCCCGTACGCAGTATTTT
many	NA	TRBV7-2	TRBJ2-1	CASSLGRPNEQFF	TGTGCCAGCAGCTTAGGTCGGCCCAATGAGCAGTTCTTC
few	NA	TRBV28	TRBJ1-3	CASRGADRGGNTIYF	TGTGCCAGCAGGGGGGCCGACCGGGGTGGAAACACCATATATTTT
NA	TRBD2	TRBV18	TRBJ2-1	CASSSTSDFYNEQFF	TGTGCCAGCTCATCTACTAGCGACTTCTACAATGAGCAGTTCTTC
few	TRBD1	TRBV6-5	TRBJ1-3	CASSYLGQGRSGNTIYF	TGTGCCAGCAGTTACTTGGGACAGGGGAGGTCTGGAAACACCATATATTTT
few	NA	TRBV30	TRBJ2-6	CAWGAGDYSGANVLTF	TGTGCCTGGGGGGCAGGGGATTACTCTGGGGCCAACGTCCTGACTTTC
few	NA	TRBV4-1	TRBJ1-4	CASSQEQGSNEKLFF	TGCGCCAGCAGCCAAGAACAGGGTTCTAATGAAAAACTGTTTTTT
NA	TRBD1	TRBV28	TRBJ2-7	CASSSPGTGTSDEQYF	TGTGCCAGCAGTTCTCCCGGGACAGGGACATCCGACGAGCAGTACTTC
NA	NA	TRBV29-1	TRBJ2-6	CSAGPGGANVLTF	TGCAGCGCCGGGCCCGGGGGGGCCAACGTCCTGACTTTC
NA	NA	TRBV20-1	TRBJ2-7	CSLKVGNEQYF	TGCAGTCTGAAAGTAGGGAACGAGCAGTACTTC
NA	TRBD1	TRBV5-1	TRBJ1-1	CASSLAGGSGTEAFF	TGCGCCAGCAGCTTGGCAGGGGGATCGGGCACTGAAGCTTTCTTT
NA	NA	TRBV20-1	TRBJ2-7	CSARGSTGTDEQYF	TGCAGTGCTAGAGGTTCGACAGGTACTGACGAGCAGTACTTC
NA	NA	TRBV25-1	TRBJ2-1	CASSEEAGRDEQFF	TGTGCCAGCAGTGAGGAGGCGGGACGGGATGAGCAGTTCTTC
NA	NA	TRBV6-2/TRBV6-3	TRBJ2-1	CASTFGSVYNEQFF	TGTGCCAGCACCTTCGGGAGTGTCTACAATGAGCAGTTCTTC
NA	NA	TRBV28	TRBJ2-7	CASSLQGVNHEQYF	TGTGCCAGCAGTTTACAAGGGGTGAACCACGAGCAGTACTTC
NA	NA	TRBV7-3	TRBJ2-5	CASSLSGPRETQYF	TGTGCCAGCAGCTTATCCGGTCCCCGGGAGACCCAGTACTTC
few	TRBD1	TRBV6-5	TRBJ1-1	CASSPLDRVFTEAFF	TGTGCCAGCAGTCCTTTGGACAGGGTGTTCACTGAAGCTTTCTTT
NA	NA	TRBV12-3/TRBV12-4	TRBJ1-2	CASSLRINNYGYTF	TGTGCCAGCAGTTTGCGGATTAATAACTATGGCTACACCTTC
NA	NA	TRBV7-3	TRBJ2-6	CASSEAQFSGANVLTF	TGTGCCAGCAGTGAGGCCCAATTCTCTGGGGCCAACGTCCTGACTTTC
many	NA	TRBV7-8	TRBJ1-1	CASSSQSNTEAFF	TGTGCCAGCAGCTCCCAATCGAACACTGAAGCTTTCTTT
many	NA	TRBV7-2	TRBJ1-2	CASSSRENYGYTF	TGTGCCAGCAGCTCCCGGGAGAACTATGGCTACACCTTC
few	NA	TRBV5-1	TRBJ2-7	CASSLGTSNTYEQYF	TGCGCCAGCAGCCTCGGCACTAGCAACACCTACGAGCAGTACTTC
few	TRBD1	TRBV3-1	TRBJ1-2	CASSQDSDRGGYVYGYTF	TGTGCCAGCAGCCAAGATTCGGACAGGGGAGGATATGTCTATGGCTACACCTTC
NA	NA	TRBV7-4	TRBJ2-3	CASSPGPGGSTDTQYF	TGTGCCAGCAGCCCCGGGCCTGGGGGGAGCACAGATACGCAGTATTTT
few	TRBD2	TRBV28	TRBJ2-1	CASSRGLAGGSYNEQFF	TGTGCCAGCAGTCGGGGACTAGCGGGAGGGTCCTACAATGAGCAGTTCTTC
few	TRBD1	TRBV28	TRBJ1-2	CASSPQGWANYGYTF	TGTGCCAGCAGTCCACAGGGGTGGGCTAACTATGGCTACACCTTC
NA	TRBD1	TRBV9	TRBJ1-1	CASSVRTGGKTEAFF	TGTGCCAGCAGCGTAAGGACAGGGGGAAAAACTGAAGCTTTCTTT
few	NA	TRBV7-2	TRBJ2-2	CASSLEFGTGELFF	TGTGCCAGCAGCTTAGAATTCGGGACAGGGGAGCTGTTTTTT
NA	TRBD2	TRBV7-6	TRBJ2-7	CASSFSAGAGNEQYF	TGTGCCAGCAGCTTTTCAGCGGGGGCGGGGAACGAGCAGTACTTC
few	NA	TRBV5-1	TRBJ2-5	CASSLTFQGGVETQYF	TGCGCCAGCAGCTTGACATTCCAGGGGGGGGTCGAGACCCAGTACTTC
NA	TRBD1	TRBV6-5	TRBJ2-7	CASRADRGRQPYF	TGTGCCAGCCGTGCGGACAGGGGGCGACAGCCTTACTTC
few	NA	TRBV6-1	TRBJ2-1	CASRVGTGSSRTFF	NA
NA	TRBD2	TRBV12-3/TRBV12-4	TRBJ2-4	CASSSQRDQNIQYF	TGTGCCAGCAGTTCACAGCGGGATCAAAACATTCAGTACTTC
many	NA	TRBV7-2	TRBJ2-1	CASSLSRYNEQFF	TGTGCCAGCAGCTTATCTAGGTACAATGAGCAGTTCTTC
NA	TRBD1	TRBV2	TRBJ2-5	CASSEAWDRKETQYF	TGTGCCAGCAGTGAAGCGTGGGACAGAAAAGAGACCCAGTACTTC
NA	NA	TRBV20-1	TRBJ2-7	CSANGRMISYEQYF	TGCAGTGCTAACGGACGGATGATCTCCTACGAGCAGTACTTC
many	TRBD1	TRBV7-6	TRBJ2-3	CASSFHQGQGPSTDTQYF	TGTGCCAGCAGCTTCCACCAGGGACAGGGCCCGAGCACAGATACGCAGTATTTT
NA	TRBD1	TRBV28	TRBJ2-7	CASRVPGQTIREQYF	TGTGCCAGCAGGGTGCCGGGACAGACTATTCGCGAGCAGTACTTC
NA	NA	TRBV5-1	TRBJ1-3	CASSLVPTGLDGNTIYF	TGCGCCAGCAGCTTGGTCCCTACGGGCTTGGACGGAAACACCATATATTTT
few	TRBD2	TRBV2	TRBJ2-1	CASNNGGAWYNEQFF	TGTGCCAGCAACAACGGGGGGGCTTGGTACAATGAGCAGTTCTTC
many	TRBD1	TRBV29-1	TRBJ1-6	CSAKGTGLNSPLHF	TGCAGCGCCAAGGGGACAGGCCTTAATTCACCCCTCCACTTT
few	NA	TRBV20-1	TRBJ2-1	CSARGHSSYNEQFF	TGCAGTGCGAGAGGACATAGCTCCTACAATGAGCAGTTCTTC
many	NA	TRBV7-9	TRBJ2-5	CASSLYQGGETQYF	TGTGCCAGCAGCTTATATCAGGGAGGAGAGACCCAGTACTTC
NA	NA	TRBV12-3/TRBV12-4	TRBJ1-5	CASSFSGRAQYSNQPQHF	TGTGCCAGCAGTTTTAGCGGTCGGGCCCAGTATAGCAATCAGCCCCAGCATTTT
few	NA	TRBV24-1	TRBJ2-1	CATSDFRGRNEQFF	TGTGCCACCAGTGATTTCAGGGGTCGTAATGAGCAGTTCTTC
NA	TRBD1	TRBV7-9	TRBJ1-1	CASSLAIGGGRTEAFF	TGTGCCAGCAGCTTAGCAATAGGGGGCGGTCGTACTGAAGCTTTCTTT
NA	NA	TRBV29-1	TRBJ2-7	CSVVRGTYEQYF	TGCAGCGTTGTCAGGGGTACCTACGAGCAGTACTTC